This TCR beta chain is drawn from a study of blood T cell repertoires in COVID-19. Germline V gives CDR1 SNHLY, CDR2 FYNNEI. The CDR3 is 13 amino acids. V was pared by 11 bases and J by 9 bases, with 7 bases of the junction left unmatched. Produced via immunoSEQ multiplex PCR; TCRdb's table is partial and in-frame only. The repertoire consists of 95,000 to 150,000 clones, with around four fifths occurring once and the leading ten covering roughly 16%. This clonotype was sampled from a man aged 55 to 69 with active or convalescent COVID-19. This rearrangement joins TRBV2 to TRBJ1-6, with 10 bases identical to TRBD1. The material sequenced was peripheral blood. CDR3 nucleotides: TGTGCCGGGACAGGGGCAGCGGGTTCACCCCTCCACTTT. Protein product: CAGTGAAGSPLHF.